This is a list of T cell receptor beta chains from one sample in a study of identifying expanded T cells in peripheral blood. TCRdb keeps only in-frame clones here, not all; method: immunoSEQ multiplex PCR. The sample carries 100,000 to 150,000 clones, approximately 88% recorded once. The sample consisted of blood. Source of these receptors: a person between 18 and 75 years old in good health. CDR3s include the opening cysteine and the closing phenylalanine or tryptophan.

V gene	CDR3 protein
TRBV5-4	CASSLGIQGTPRAFF
TRBV5-4	CASSLDRTYGYTF
TRBV7-3	CASSEGLMNTEAFF
TRBV5-1	CASSLIGSEQYF
TRBV27	CASSWGGRRAEAFF
TRBV2	CATLGAYEQYF
TRBV18	CASSPLGQGNQPQHF
TRBV5-1	CASSLQGSQETQYF
TRBV5-1	CASSLAGGALRELFF
TRBV19	CASSIQGGSNQPQHF
TRBV5-4	CASSSLGPGGTDTQYF
TRBV11-3	CASSLARNGEQYF
TRBV7-9	CASSHERGTGGNYGYTF
TRBV11-2	CASGGGQVNYGYTF
TRBV5-1	CASSLSQALIPKLFF
TRBV7-9	CASSSRDRPYGYTF
TRBV30	CAWSKSRVSYEQYF
TRBV19	CASSSDSSTDTQYF
TRBV6-1	CASSPRDREGGYTF
TRBV18	CASSGSITMNNEQFF
TRBV13	CASSVEGVGGSYEQYF
TRBV6-4	CASSPRAGRMYGYTF
TRBV11-2	CASSTRDRSFEQYF
TRBV6-5	CASARGRLPEAFF
TRBV7-2	CASSKQTGEGYEQYF
TRBV6-1	CASRDGQYNEQFF
TRBV15	CATSRDRFGKSEAFF
TRBV2	CASSEAGLAVYYEQYF
TRBV7-2	CASSFKATVIREQFF
TRBV6-5	CASRPGLGWGEKLFF
TRBV12-2	CASRLAHEGSDTQYF
TRBV6-1	CASSPQVRYGYTF
TRBV4-3	CASTKALPRQLGGMTEAFF
TRBV5-6	CASCRERGRSEAFF
TRBV11-2	CASSLDRGGAETQYF
TRBV6-5	CASSRVGVNTIYF
TRBV5-6	CASRQTGTPRYGYTF
TRBV27	CASSPRMGNQPQHF
TRBV29-1	CSAPGQGDSMRAFF
TRBV5-8	CASSFSGYGYTF
TRBV11-2	CASSPVTGFRYGYTF
TRBV2	CASSPVGYEQYF
TRBV6-1	CASSELRDYGYTF
TRBV10-3	CATARWVAGAVDEQFF
TRBV15	CATERSGTEAFF
TRBV7-2	CASSLVTGNTEAFF
TRBV6-6	CASSSMGQGYNEQFF